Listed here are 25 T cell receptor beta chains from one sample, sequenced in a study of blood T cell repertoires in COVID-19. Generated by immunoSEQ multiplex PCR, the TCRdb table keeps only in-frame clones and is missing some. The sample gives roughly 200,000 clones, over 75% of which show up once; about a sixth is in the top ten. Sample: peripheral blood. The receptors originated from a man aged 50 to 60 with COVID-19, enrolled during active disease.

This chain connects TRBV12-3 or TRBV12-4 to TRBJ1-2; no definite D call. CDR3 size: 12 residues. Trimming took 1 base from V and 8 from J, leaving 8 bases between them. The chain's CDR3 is CASSLVLYGYTF. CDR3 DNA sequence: TGTGCCAGCAGTTTAGTACTTTACGGCTACACCTTC.

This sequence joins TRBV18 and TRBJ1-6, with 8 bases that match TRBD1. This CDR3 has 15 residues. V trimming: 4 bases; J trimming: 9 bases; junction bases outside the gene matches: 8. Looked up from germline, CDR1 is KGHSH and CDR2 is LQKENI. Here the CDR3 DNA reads TGTGCCAGCTCACGCCTGACAGGGGAGACTTCACCCCTCCACTTT. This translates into CASSRLTGETSPLHF.

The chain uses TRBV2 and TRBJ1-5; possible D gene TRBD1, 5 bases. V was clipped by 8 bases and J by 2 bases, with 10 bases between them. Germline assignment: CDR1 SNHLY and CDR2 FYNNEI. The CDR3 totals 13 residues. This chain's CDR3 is CASGGLGNQPQHF. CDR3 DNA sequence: TGTGCCAGCGGGGGGTTAGGCAATCAGCCCCAGCATTTT.

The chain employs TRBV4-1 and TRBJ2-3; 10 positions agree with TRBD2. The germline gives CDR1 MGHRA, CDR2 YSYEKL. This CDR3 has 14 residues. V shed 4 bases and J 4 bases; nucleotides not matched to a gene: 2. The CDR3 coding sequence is TGCGCCAGCAGCCCTGGGACTAGCGCAGATACGCAGTATTTT. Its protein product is CASSPGTSADTQYF.

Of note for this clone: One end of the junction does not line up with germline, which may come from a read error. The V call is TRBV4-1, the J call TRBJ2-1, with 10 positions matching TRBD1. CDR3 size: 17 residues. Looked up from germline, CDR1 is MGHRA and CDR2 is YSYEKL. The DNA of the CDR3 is TGCGCCAACAGCCACATTCCCGGGACAGGGGCTCGGAATGAGCAGTTCTTC. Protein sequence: CANSHIPGTGARNEQFF.

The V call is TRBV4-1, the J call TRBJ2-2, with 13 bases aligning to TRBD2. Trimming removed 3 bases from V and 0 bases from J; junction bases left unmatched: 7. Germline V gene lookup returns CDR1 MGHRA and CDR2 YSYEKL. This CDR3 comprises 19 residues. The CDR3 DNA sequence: TGCGCCAGCAGCCACCGAGGACTAGCGGGGGCCCCGAACACCGGGGAGCTGTTTTTT. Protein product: CASSHRGLAGAPNTGELFF.

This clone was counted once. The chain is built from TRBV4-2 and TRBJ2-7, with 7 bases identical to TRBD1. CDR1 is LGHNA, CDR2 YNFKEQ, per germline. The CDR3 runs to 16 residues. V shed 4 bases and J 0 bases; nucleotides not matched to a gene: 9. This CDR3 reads CASSPTGTVSSYEQYF. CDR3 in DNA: TGTGCCAGCAGCCCTACCGGGACAGTAAGCTCCTACGAGCAGTACTTC.

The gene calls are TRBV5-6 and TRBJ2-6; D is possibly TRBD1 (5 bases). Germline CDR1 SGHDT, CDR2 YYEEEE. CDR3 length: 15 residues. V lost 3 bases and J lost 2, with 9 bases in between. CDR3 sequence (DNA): TGTGCCAGCAGCTCCACAGGAGCTGGGGCCAACGTCCTGACTTTC. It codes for CASSSTGAGANVLTF.

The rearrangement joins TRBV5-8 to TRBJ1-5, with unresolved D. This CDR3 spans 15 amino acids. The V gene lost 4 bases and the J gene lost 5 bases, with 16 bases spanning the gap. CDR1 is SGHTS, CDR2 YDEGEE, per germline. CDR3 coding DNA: TGTGCCAGCAGCCCCTTGGAGGGATCGGATCAGCCCCAGCATTTT. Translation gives CASSPLEGSDQPQHF.

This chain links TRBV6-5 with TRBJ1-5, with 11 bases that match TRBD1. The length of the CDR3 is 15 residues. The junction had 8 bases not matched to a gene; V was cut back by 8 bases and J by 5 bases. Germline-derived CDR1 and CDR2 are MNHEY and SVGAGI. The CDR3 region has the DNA TGTGCCAGCTCCAAGGACAGGGGGCGCGATCAGCCCCAGCATTTT. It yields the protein CASSKDRGRDQPQHF.

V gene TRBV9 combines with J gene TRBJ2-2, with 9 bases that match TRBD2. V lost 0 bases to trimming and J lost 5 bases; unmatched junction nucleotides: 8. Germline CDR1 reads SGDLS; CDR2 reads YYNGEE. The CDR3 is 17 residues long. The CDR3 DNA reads TGTGCCAGCAGCGTAGTGGCTAGCGGGACGATAACCGGGGAGCTGTTTTTT. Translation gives CASSVVASGTITGELFF.

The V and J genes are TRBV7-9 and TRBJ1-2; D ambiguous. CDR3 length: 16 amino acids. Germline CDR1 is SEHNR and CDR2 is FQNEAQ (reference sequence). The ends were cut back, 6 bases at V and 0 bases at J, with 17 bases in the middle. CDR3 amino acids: CASRRDWAAANYGYTF. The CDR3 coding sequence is TGTGCCAGCAGGCGGGATTGGGCGGCAGCTAACTATGGCTACACCTTC.

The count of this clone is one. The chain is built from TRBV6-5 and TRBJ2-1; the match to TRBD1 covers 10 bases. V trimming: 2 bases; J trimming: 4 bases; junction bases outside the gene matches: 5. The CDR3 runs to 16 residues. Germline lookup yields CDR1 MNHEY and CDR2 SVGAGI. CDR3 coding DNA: TGTGCCAGCAGTTACACTCGACAGGGGGCTTACAATGAGCAGTTCTTC. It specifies CASSYTRQGAYNEQFF.

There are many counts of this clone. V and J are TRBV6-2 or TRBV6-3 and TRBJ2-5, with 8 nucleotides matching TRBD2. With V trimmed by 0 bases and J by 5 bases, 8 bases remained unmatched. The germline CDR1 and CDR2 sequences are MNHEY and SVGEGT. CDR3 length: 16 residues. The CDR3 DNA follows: TGTGCCAGCAGTTACTCGGTTCGGGGGGGCTGGGAGACCCAGTACTTC. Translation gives CASSYSVRGGWETQYF.

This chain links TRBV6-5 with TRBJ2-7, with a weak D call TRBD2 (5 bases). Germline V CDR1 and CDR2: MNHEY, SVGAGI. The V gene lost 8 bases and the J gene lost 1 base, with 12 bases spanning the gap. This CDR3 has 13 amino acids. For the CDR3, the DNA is TGTGCCAGCGGGAGAACTGTTTCCTACGAGCAGTACTTC. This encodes CASGRTVSYEQYF.

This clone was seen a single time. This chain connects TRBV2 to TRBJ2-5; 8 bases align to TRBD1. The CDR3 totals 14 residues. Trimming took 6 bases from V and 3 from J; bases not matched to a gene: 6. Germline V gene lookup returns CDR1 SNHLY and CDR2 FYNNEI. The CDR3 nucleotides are TGTGCCAGCAGGCGGACAGGGTTTGAAGAGACCCAGTACTTC. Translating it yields CASRRTGFEETQYF.

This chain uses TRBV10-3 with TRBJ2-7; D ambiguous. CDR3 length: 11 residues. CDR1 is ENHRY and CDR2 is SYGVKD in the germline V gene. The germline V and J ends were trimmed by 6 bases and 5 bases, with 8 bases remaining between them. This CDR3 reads CAISSFDEQYF. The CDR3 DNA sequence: TGTGCCATCAGCTCGTTTGACGAGCAGTACTTC.

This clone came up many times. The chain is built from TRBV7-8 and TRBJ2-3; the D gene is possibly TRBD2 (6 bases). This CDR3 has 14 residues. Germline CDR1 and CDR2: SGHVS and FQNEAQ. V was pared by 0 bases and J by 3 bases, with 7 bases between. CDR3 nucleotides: TGTGCCAGCAGCTTAGCGGGAGGAACAGATACGCAGTATTTT. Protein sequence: CASSLAGGTDTQYF. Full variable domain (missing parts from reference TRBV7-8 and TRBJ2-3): GAGVSQSPRYKVAKRGQDVALRCDPISGHVSLFWYQQALGQGPEFLTYFQNEAQLDKSGLPSDRFFAERPEGSVSTLKIQRTQQEDSAVYLCASSLAGGTDTQYFGPGTRLTVL.

CDR3 in DNA: TGTGCCAGTAGTATTGGGGCAGCTAGCAATCAGCCCCAGCATTTT. This gives the protein CASSIGAASNQPQHF. This chain connects TRBV19 to TRBJ1-5; the D gene is possibly TRBD1 (5 bases). Trimming removed 3 bases from V and 0 bases from J, with 9 bases in between. The CDR3 consists of 15 residues. The germline V gene has CDR1 LNHDA and CDR2 SQIVND (reference sequence).

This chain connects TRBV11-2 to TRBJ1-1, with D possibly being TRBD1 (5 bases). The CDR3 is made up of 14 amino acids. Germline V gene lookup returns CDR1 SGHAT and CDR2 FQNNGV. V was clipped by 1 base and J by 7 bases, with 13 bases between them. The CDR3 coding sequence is TGTGCCAGCAGCTTAGCCAGGACATCTGGTGAAGCTTTCTTT. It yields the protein CASSLARTSGEAFF.

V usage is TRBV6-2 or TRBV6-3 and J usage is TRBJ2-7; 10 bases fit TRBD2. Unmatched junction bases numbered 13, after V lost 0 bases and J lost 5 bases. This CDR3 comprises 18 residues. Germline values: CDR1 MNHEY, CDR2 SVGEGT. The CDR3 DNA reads TGTGCCAGCAGTTACTCGATGGGAGCAGCGGGAGGGCCTGACGAGCAGTACTTC. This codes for CASSYSMGAAGGPDEQYF.

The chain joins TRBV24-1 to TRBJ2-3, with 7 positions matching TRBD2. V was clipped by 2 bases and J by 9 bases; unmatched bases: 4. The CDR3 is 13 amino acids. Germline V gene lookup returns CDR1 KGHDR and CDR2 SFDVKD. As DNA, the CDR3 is TGTGCCACCAGTGATTCGGGACTAAACACGCAGTATTTT. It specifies CATSDSGLNTQYF.

CDR3: CASSDLTGPGFGQETQYF. CDR3 coding DNA: TGTGCCAGCAGTGACCTGACAGGGCCGGGGTTCGGCCAAGAGACCCAGTACTTC. This sequence joins TRBV25-1 and TRBJ2-5; TRBD1 matches 7 bases. Germline CDR1 MGHDK, CDR2 SYGVNS. The CDR3 covers 18 residues. V was clipped by 3 bases and J by 1 base; unmatched bases: 14. Complete variable domain (other parts from reference TRBV25-1 and TRBJ2-5): EADIYQTPRYLVIGTGKKITLECSQTMGHDKMYWYQQDPGMELHLIHYSYGVNSTEKGDLSSESTVSRIRTEHFPLTLESARPSHTSQYLCASSDLTGPGFGQETQYFGPGTRLLVL.

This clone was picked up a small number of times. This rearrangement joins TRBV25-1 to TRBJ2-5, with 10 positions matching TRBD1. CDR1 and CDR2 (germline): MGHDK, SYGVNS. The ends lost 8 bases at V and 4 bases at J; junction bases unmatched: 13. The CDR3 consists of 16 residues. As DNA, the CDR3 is TGTGCCAGCTGCCTTTCAGGACAGGGGGTAATAGAGACCCAGTACTTC. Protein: CASCLSGQGVIETQYF.

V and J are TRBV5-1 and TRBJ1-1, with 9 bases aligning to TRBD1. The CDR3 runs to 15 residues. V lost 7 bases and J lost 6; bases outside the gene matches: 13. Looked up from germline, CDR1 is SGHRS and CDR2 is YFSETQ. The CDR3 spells CASYTGPGQGSEAFF. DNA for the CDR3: TGCGCCAGCTACACCGGTCCGGGACAGGGTTCTGAAGCTTTCTTT.